This passage covers 25 T cell receptor beta chains from one sample sequenced in a study of blood T cells in healthy people across ages. Using a J-beta primer mix together with a sample-barcoded 5' primer, a second PCR was run for roughly 6 to 11 cycles. One entry per CDR3 protein, called by TCRdb with MiXCR from the 5' RACE reads. This table has 500,000 to 650,000 distinct CDR3 sequences, about a quarter appearing once. A further study also used this sample, focusing on T cells of mothers and their children.

Material for sequencing was blood. These receptors were collected from a boy aged 2 to 9 in good health.

V usage is TRBV18 and J usage is TRBJ2-5, with 9 bases lining up with TRBD1. Germline values: CDR1 KGHSH, CDR2 LQKENI. The CDR3 runs to 15 residues. Trimming at V came to 0 bases and at J to 3 bases, leaving 2 bases not matched to a gene. CDR3 nucleotide sequence: TGTGCCAGCTCACCACCGGGACAGGGAAAAGAGACCCAGTACTTC. Its protein is CASSPPGQGKETQYF.

This clonotype has just a few counts. The DNA for the CDR3 is TGTGCCAGCAGTTCCCGGGTAGATACGCAGTATTTT. Translation: CASSSRVDTQYF. J is TRBJ2-3 and V is TRBV12-3 or TRBV12-4, with D hard to call. The CDR3 length is 12 residues. Trimming pared 4 bases from V and 5 bases from J, leaving 7 bases between.

This chain uses TRBV6-1 with TRBJ2-3; D gene uncertain. The CDR3 covers 14 residues. From germline, CDR1 is MNHNS and CDR2 SASEGT. CDR3 region: CAARSPIGADTQYF. The CDR3 region has the DNA TGTGCGGCTAGGAGTCCGATAGGAGCAGATACGCAGTATTTT.

The chain has TRBV6-5 and TRBJ2-1, with a weak D call TRBD1 (6 bases). Germline loops: CDR1 MNHEY, CDR2 SVGAGI. Trimming cost V 7 bases and J 2 bases, with 18 bases left between them. The CDR3 covers 16 residues. CDR3 region: CASTSPRGSTYNEQFF. The DNA of the CDR3 is TGTGCCAGCACCTCCCCCAGGGGCTCGACCTACAATGAGCAGTTCTTC.

This clonotype has a handful of counts. The chain joins TRBV20-1 to TRBJ2-1; 7 bases fit TRBD2. Germline values: CDR1 DFQATT, CDR2 SNEGSKA (reference sequence). The ends lost 0 bases at V and 5 bases at J; junction bases unmatched: 7. CDR3 length equals 15 residues. CDR3 coding DNA: TGCAGTGCTAGAGATCTGGCGGGAGTCAACAATGAGCAGTTCTTC. Translation gives CSARDLAGVNNEQFF.

The chain recombines TRBV2 with TRBJ2-2; unclear D gene. Between the trimmed V and J ends, which lost 5 bases and 0 bases, there was a span of 7 bases. Germline V gene data show CDR1 as SNHLY and CDR2 as FYNNEI. The CDR3 spans 14 residues. The CDR3 is CASSPIANTGELFF. The CDR3 nucleotides are TGTGCCAGCAGTCCCATTGCGAACACCGGGGAGCTGTTTTTT.

This clonotype has just a few counts. CDR3 bases: TGTGCCAGCAGGGGACTCCGGGAGACCCAGTACTTC. It is translated as CASRGLRETQYF. The chain combines TRBV12-3 or TRBV12-4 with TRBJ2-5; tentative D call: TRBD2 (6 bases). V was trimmed by 6 bases and J by 5 bases, leaving 10 bases between them. The CDR3 contains 12 residues.

The chain is built from TRBV5-1 and TRBJ2-5, with a weak D call TRBD1 (6 bases). Germline CDR1 and CDR2: SGHRS and YFSETQ. Trimming took off 0 bases at V and 0 bases at J, with 9 bases between the two ends. The CDR3 is 15 residues long. The CDR3: CASSLATGNQETQYF. The CDR3 nucleotides read TGCGCCAGCAGCTTGGCCACAGGGAACCAAGAGACCCAGTACTTC.

V and J are TRBV2 and TRBJ1-4, with TRBD1 identical over 8 bases. Germline CDR1 SNHLY, CDR2 FYNNEI. Germline trimming cut 3 bases from V and 8 bases from J; bases unmatched to any gene: 8. The CDR3 contains 15 residues. DNA of the CDR3: TGTGCCAGCAGTGACCAGGGGGCGCGTGGGGAAAAACTGTTTTTT. Translating it yields CASSDQGARGEKLFF. Supplemented by reference TRBV2 and TRBJ1-4, the full variable domain reads EPEVTQTPSHQVTQMGQEVILRCVPISNHLYFYWYRQILGQKVEFLVSFYNNEISEKSEIFDDQFSVERPDGSNFTLKIRSTKLEDSAMYFCASSDQGARGEKLFFGSGTQLSVL.

The rearrangement links TRBV6-5 to TRBJ2-5; TRBD1 matches at 7 bases. The DNA end is more similar to TRBJ2-7, so the J call may be wrong. The CDR3 runs to 13 residues. Germline V gene data show CDR1 as MNHEY and CDR2 as SVGAGI. CDR3 in DNA: TGTGCCAGCCTCTTGACAGGGTCCTACGAGCAGTACTTC. This translates into CASLLTGSYEQYF.

This rearrangement joins TRBV9 to TRBJ1-3, with 8 bases fitting TRBD1. Unmatched junction bases numbered 10, after V lost 3 bases and J lost 2 bases. The germline CDR1 and CDR2 sequences are SGDLS and YYNGEE. The CDR3 consists of 17 residues. DNA for the CDR3: TGTGCCAGCAGCGGATCCTTGAAGGACAGGGCTGGAAACACCATATATTTT. Translated, it gives CASSGSLKDRAGNTIYF.

This clonotype has more than one count but fewer than ten. The V and J genes are TRBV27 and TRBJ2-2; D unresolved. The germline V and J ends were trimmed by 2 bases and 4 bases, with 8 bases remaining between them. CDR1 is MNHEY, CDR2 SMNVEV, per germline (reference sequence). The CDR3 contains 14 residues. The CDR3: CASSLSQSTGELFF. The CDR3, as DNA: TGTGCCAGCAGTTTAAGCCAGAGCACCGGGGAGCTGTTTTTT.

This clonotype was found a few times. This chain uses TRBV9 with TRBJ1-2; TRBD1 is a possible D gene (5 bases). CDR3 length: 14 amino acids. V was shortened by 0 bases and J by 5 bases, with 11 bases between the two germline ends. CDR1 SGDLS and CDR2 YYNGEE come from the germline V gene. The DNA of the CDR3 is TGTGCCAGCAGCGTAGAGTTAACAGGTTATGGCTACACCTTC. This sequence encodes CASSVELTGYGYTF.

The chain couples TRBV3-1 to TRBJ2-5, with 9 bases lining up with TRBD1. The end of the DNA aligns better with TRBJ2-1, so the J call may be wrong. The CDR3 has 14 residues. CDR1 is LGHDT and CDR2 is YNNKEL in the germline V gene (reference sequence). In nucleotides, the CDR3 is TGTGCCAGCAGCCAACGGGACAGGGCACATGAGCAGTTCTTC. This codes for CASSQRDRAHEQFF.

This clonotype occurred a few times. The chain combines TRBV12-3 or TRBV12-4 with TRBJ2-7; D is perhaps TRBD1 (6 bases). There are 14 residues in the CDR3. V lost 6 bases and J 3 bases, leaving 15 bases between the germline ends. The CDR3 sequence is CASSPTTGHYEQYF. DNA for the CDR3: TGTGCCAGCAGCCCCACGACAGGCCACTACGAGCAGTACTTC.

This clonotype appeared a few times. This chain joins TRBV7-2 and TRBJ2-5, with a weak D call TRBD2 (5 bases). This CDR3 region has 15 residues. The germline V gene encodes CDR1 SGHTA and CDR2 FQGNSA. V gave up 5 bases and J gave up 0 bases, with 13 bases separating them. The DNA of the CDR3 is TGTGCCAGCAGCGCCTCCAGCGGTGACCAAGAGACCCAGTACTTC. Encoded protein: CASSASSGDQETQYF. The full variable domain, in which reference TRBV7-2 and TRBJ2-5 provide the parts outside the CDR3, is GAGVSQSPSNKVTEKGKDVELRCDPISGHTALYWYRQSLGQGLEFLIYFQGNSAPDKSGLPSDRFSAERTGGSVSTLTIQRTQQEDSAVYLCASSASSGDQETQYFGPGTRLLVL.

This clonotype turned up a few times. This chain uses TRBV29-1 with TRBJ2-1; tentatively, D is TRBD2 (6 bases). The CDR3 has 12 amino acids. The germline V gene encodes CDR1 SQVTM and CDR2 ANQGSEA. V was pared by 7 bases and J by 6 bases, with 13 bases between. The CDR3 loop reads CSGETRGNEQFF. In DNA form, the CDR3 reads TGCAGCGGGGAGACTAGGGGCAATGAGCAGTTCTTC.

This chain links TRBV29-1 with TRBJ2-5; 7 bases are a match to TRBD1. The junction had 2 bases not matched to a gene; V was cut back by 2 bases and J by 5 bases. The CDR3 spans 12 residues. From germline, CDR1 is SQVTM and CDR2 ANQGSEA. CDR3 sequence reads: CSVEQGVETQYF. DNA of the CDR3: TGCAGCGTTGAACAGGGGGTGGAGACCCAGTACTTC.

The chain recombines TRBV27 with TRBJ1-2; TRBD1 aligns across 12 bases. The CDR3 runs to 16 residues. Unmatched junction bases numbered 3, after V lost 2 bases and J lost 2 bases. From germline, CDR1 is MNHEY and CDR2 SMNVEV (reference sequence). The CDR3 spells CASSLRGTGGNYGYTF. DNA of the CDR3: TGTGCCAGCAGTTTACGGGGGACAGGGGGCAACTATGGCTACACCTTC.

This clonotype occurred a few times. The chain links TRBV10-3 to TRBJ2-5, with TRBD1 as a possible D gene (6 bases). V shed 6 bases and J shed 0 bases, with 11 bases lying between them. Per germline, CDR1 ENHRY and CDR2 SYGVKD. The CDR3 loop spans 14 amino acids. The CDR3 is CAIRQGTNQETQYF. CDR3 DNA sequence: TGTGCCATCAGGCAAGGGACAAACCAAGAGACCCAGTACTTC.

On this clonotype: At one end the junction does not follow the germline gene, possibly because of a read error. The chain combines TRBV3-1 with TRBJ1-5; maybe TRBD1 (6 bases). Germline CDR1 is LGHDT and CDR2 is YNNKEL (reference sequence). This CDR3 region has 15 residues. The CDR3 DNA reads TGTGCCAGCAGCCAACGCTCAGGGGACAATCAGGCCCAGCATTTT. Its protein product is CASSQRSGDNQAQHF.

The genes are TRBV4-1 and TRBJ2-1; D call uncertain. Looked up from germline, CDR1 is MGHRA and CDR2 is YSYEKL. CDR3 length equals 17 residues. With 4 bases removed from V and 0 bases from J, the gap between germline ends came to 16 bases. CDR3 in amino acids: CASSPSRAASSYNEQFF. For the CDR3, the DNA is TGCGCCAGCAGCCCGAGCCGGGCGGCAAGCTCCTACAATGAGCAGTTCTTC.

The chain uses TRBV11-2 and TRBJ2-7; 10 bases agree with TRBD2. From germline, CDR1 is SGHAT and CDR2 FQNNGV. The CDR3 totals 15 residues. The V segment lost 3 bases and the J segment 4 bases; nucleotides outside the gene matches: 6. The CDR3 sequence is CASSFLAGAMYEQYF. The CDR3 DNA follows: TGTGCCAGCAGCTTTCTAGCGGGAGCGATGTACGAGCAGTACTTC. The full variable domain, in which reference TRBV11-2 and TRBJ2-7 provide the parts outside the CDR3, is EAGVAQSPRYKIIEKRQSVAFWCNPISGHATLYWYQQILGQGPKLLIQFQNNGVVDDSQLPKDRFSAERLKGVDSTLKIQPAKLEDSAVYLCASSFLAGAMYEQYFGPGTRLTVT.

Only a few counts were recorded for this clonotype. The chain combines TRBV10-3 with TRBJ2-7, with a weak D call TRBD2 (5 bases). The germline V gene has CDR1 ENHRY and CDR2 SYGVKD. Trimming removed 6 bases from V and 4 bases from J, with 10 bases in between. There are 12 residues in the CDR3. CDR3 sequence reads: CAISGNGYEQYF. The CDR3 DNA reads as TGTGCCATCAGCGGGAACGGGTACGAGCAGTACTTC.

This clonotype was recorded a few times. The J gene is TRBJ1-1, the V gene TRBV7-9, with a weak D call TRBD1 (5 bases). CDR3 size: 15 residues. Germline assignment: CDR1 SEHNR and CDR2 FQNEAQ (reference sequence). V lost 5 bases and J lost 3, with 16 bases in between. The CDR3 here is CASSQGWGEYTEAFF. The CDR3 bases are TGTGCCAGCAGCCAGGGCTGGGGGGAGTACACTGAAGCTTTCTTT.